This TCR beta chain comes out of a study of tumor-infiltrating lymphocytes in oesophageal squamous cell carcinoma. CDR3 length: 14 residues. Germline CDR1 is SGHTA and CDR2 is FQGNSA. The J segment lost 5 bases and the V segment lost 5 bases, leaving 8 bases of the junction unmatched. This clonotype was picked up a small number of times. TCRdb itself ran the PCR reads through MiXCR, one entry per CDR3 protein. The sample yields over 10,000 distinct CDR3 sequences, under 65% seen once. The chain couples TRBV7-2 to TRBJ1-2; 7 bases line up with TRBD1. The receptor was isolated from a female donor with esophageal squamous cell carcinoma. Sequenced input: esophageal tumor tissue. In nucleotides, the CDR3 is TGTGCCAGCAGCCTCAGTCAGGGGGGTTATGGCTACACCTTC. It is translated as CASSLSQGGYGYTF.